A selection of T cell receptor beta chains follows, all from one sample in a study of T cells in Graves' hyperthyroidism and ophthalmopathy. TCRdb re-called the multiplex PCR reads through MiXCR, storing one row per CDR3 protein. The sample includes hundreds of thousands of distinct CDR3 sequences, more than 15% of them seen just once. The material sequenced was blood. All receptors derive from a woman aged 40-49 years with Graves' ophthalmopathy. Both conserved end residues are part of each CDR3. The D gene is left open where the match is weak. Rows give clone size only sometimes, using once, few, many, or a class for an expanded clone.

d_call	v_call	clone_size	j_call	cdr3_aa	cdr3_nt
-	TRBV7-9	-	TRBJ2-7	CASSLGSIGYEQYF	TGTGCCAGCAGCTTAGGTAGTATCGGATACGAGCAGTACTTC
-	TRBV20-1	few	TRBJ2-3	CSAREWLGTDTQYF	TGCAGTGCTAGGGAATGGCTCGGCACAGATACGCAGTATTTT
TRBD1	TRBV24-1	-	TRBJ1-1	CATRRQGDGEAFF	TGTGCCACCAGAAGACAGGGGGATGGTGAAGCTTTCTTT
TRBD2	TRBV11-2	-	TRBJ2-1	CASSPGLAASYNEQFF	TGTGCCAGCAGCCCTGGACTAGCGGCGTCCTACAATGAGCAGTTCTTC
-	TRBV9	many	TRBJ2-7	CASSVADSSYEQYF	TGTGCCAGCAGCGTAGCTGACAGTTCCTACGAGCAGTACTTC
-	TRBV12-3/TRBV12-4	many	TRBJ1-1	CASSFMGSDTEAFF	TGTGCCAGCAGTTTCATGGGTTCGGACACTGAAGCTTTCTTT
TRBD1	TRBV18	many	TRBJ2-4	CASSPADRAAKNIQYF	TGTGCCAGCTCACCAGCTGACAGGGCTGCCAAAAACATTCAGTACTTC
-	TRBV7-8	many	TRBJ1-1	CASSFPGFEAFF	TGTGCCAGCAGCTTTCCGGGGTTTGAAGCTTTCTTT
-	TRBV28	many	TRBJ1-3	CASSSLRGRVVQYFSGNTIYF	TGTGCCAGCAGTTCCCTGAGGGGGAGGGTAGTACAGTACTTCTCTGGAAACACCATATATTTT
-	TRBV12-3/TRBV12-4	many	TRBJ2-1	CASSFGAYNEQFF	TGTGCCAGCAGTTTTGGGGCCTACAATGAGCAGTTCTTC
TRBD1	TRBV6-1	-	TRBJ1-4	CASSRDRGRGGKLFF	TGTGCCAGCAGCCGGGACAGGGGGCGAGGCGGCAAACTGTTTTTT
TRBD1	TRBV7-9	-	TRBJ1-2	CASSTGQGGNGYTF	TGTGCCAGCAGCACCGGACAGGGCGGGAACGGCTACACCTTC
-	TRBV2	many	TRBJ2-5	CASSGQSGETQYF	TGTGCCAGCAGCGGACAATCGGGAGAGACCCAGTACTTC
-	TRBV5-1	-	TRBJ2-2	CASTLTKTWGTGELFF	TGCGCCAGCACCCTAACAAAAACGTGGGGGACCGGGGAGCTGTTTTTT
TRBD1	TRBV6-1	-	TRBJ2-2	CASSNRDRTGELFF	TGTGCCAGCAGTAACCGGGACAGAACCGGGGAGCTGTTTTTT
TRBD1	TRBV7-8	many	TRBJ2-2	CASSPGTGRSGELFF	TGTGCCAGCAGCCCCGGGACAGGGCGCTCCGGGGAGCTGTTTTTT
TRBD2	TRBV28	-	TRBJ2-3	CASREGGFTATQYF	TGTGCCAGCCGGGAGGGGGGGTTTACAGCTACGCAGTATTTT
-	TRBV3-1	many	TRBJ2-1	CASSQNRDRRGNEQFF	TGTGCCAGCAGCCAAAACCGGGACCGCAGAGGCAATGAGCAGTTCTTC
-	TRBV27	many	TRBJ1-1	CASTARGRGTEAFF	TGTGCCAGCACCGCCCGGGGCAGGGGCACTGAAGCTTTCTTT
TRBD2	TRBV4-1	once	TRBJ2-3	CASSQDALLAGAQDTQYF	TGCGCCAGCAGCCAAGATGCCCTACTAGCGGGAGCCCAAGATACGCAGTATTTT
TRBD2	TRBV11-2	many	TRBJ2-5	CASSFAGGTQYF	TGTGCCAGCAGCTTCGCGGGAGGGACCCAGTACTTC
-	TRBV5-1	-	TRBJ2-2	CASSQSSGELFF	TGCGCCAGCAGCCAATCGTCCGGGGAGCTGTTTTTT
TRBD1	TRBV7-8	many	TRBJ2-2	CASSFPRGQGSAGELFF	TGTGCCAGCAGCTTTCCAAGGGGACAGGGAAGCGCCGGGGAGCTGTTTTTT
-	TRBV18	many	TRBJ1-1	CASSLNGDTEAFF	TGTGCCAGCTCACTCAACGGGGACACTGAAGCTTTCTTT
-	TRBV11-1	many	TRBJ2-2	CASSLIPGELFF	TGTGCCAGCAGCTTAATCCCCGGGGAGCTGTTTTTT
TRBD2	TRBV12-3/TRBV12-4	-	TRBJ2-1	CASSLALADNEQFF	TGTGCCAGCAGTTTAGCGCTAGCGGATAATGAGCAGTTCTTC
TRBD2	TRBV5-1	many	TRBJ2-1	CASSLLLAGGGEQFF	TGCGCCAGCAGCTTGCTACTAGCGGGAGGGGGTGAGCAGTTCTTC
TRBD1	TRBV5-1	-	TRBJ2-3	CASFTGQGTDTQYF	TGCGCCAGCTTTACGGGACAGGGCACAGATACGCAGTATTTT
TRBD1	TRBV30	few	TRBJ1-1	CAWGTGANTEAFF	TGTGCCTGGGGGACAGGGGCTAACACTGAAGCTTTCTTT
-	TRBV2	many	TRBJ2-1	CASSVGVGGYNEQFF	TGTGCCAGCAGTGTAGGTGTGGGGGGATACAATGAGCAGTTCTTC
TRBD2	TRBV2	many	TRBJ2-1	CASSEGTSGRVNEQFF	TGTGCCAGCAGTGAGGGGACTAGCGGGAGGGTGAATGAGCAGTTCTTC
TRBD2	TRBV2	many	TRBJ2-3	CASSGRLAGTDTQYF	TGTGCCAGCAGTGGGAGACTAGCGGGCACAGATACGCAGTATTTT
-	TRBV12-3/TRBV12-4	-	TRBJ2-5	CASSFGGRRETQYF	TGTGCCAGCAGTTTTGGGGGGCGACGAGAGACCCAGTACTTC
TRBD1	TRBV5-6	many	TRBJ1-2	CASSLVQGPGYTF	TGTGCCAGCAGCTTGGTACAGGGGCCAGGCTACACCTTC
-	TRBV28	many	TRBJ2-5	CASSYGAPLSPHTYF	TGTGCCAGCAGTTACGGCGCCCCACTAAGCCCGCATACGTACTTC
TRBD2	TRBV20-1	many	TRBJ2-7	CSATKGLAVAYEQYF	TGCAGTGCTACGAAAGGACTAGCGGTCGCCTACGAGCAGTACTTC
-	TRBV2	many	TRBJ1-5	CASTDSFNQPQHF	TGTGCCAGCACTGACAGTTTCAATCAGCCCCAGCATTTT
-	TRBV6-1	-	TRBJ1-3	CASKGGASGNTIYF	TGTGCCAGCAAGGGAGGCGCCTCTGGAAACACCATATATTTT
-	TRBV6-1	-	TRBJ1-1	CASTRNGEGNTEAFF	TGTGCCAGCACCAGGAACGGGGAAGGGAACACTGAAGCTTTCTTT
-	TRBV20-1	few	TRBJ2-3	CSATSGDTDTQYF	TGCAGTGCTACGTCAGGGGACACAGATACGCAGTATTTT
TRBD2	TRBV18	-	TRBJ2-3	CASSPRGGGLTDTQYF	TGTGCCAGCTCACCACGCGGCGGGGGGCTCACAGATACGCAGTATTTT
-	TRBV3-1	many	TRBJ2-1	CASSQDPGQTYNEQFF	TGTGCCAGCAGCCAAGATCCAGGACAGACCTACAATGAGCAGTTCTTC
-	TRBV5-6	-	TRBJ2-2	CASSLPRGRSGTGELFF	TGTGCCAGCAGCCTGCCCCGGGGGCGGTCCGGCACCGGGGAGCTGTTTTTT
-	TRBV20-1	few	TRBJ1-4	CSASLVGFSEKLFF	TGCAGTGCTAGTCTAGTAGGGTTCTCCGAAAAACTGTTTTTT
TRBD1	TRBV5-6	-	TRBJ1-1	CASSANRGSEAFF	TGTGCCAGCAGCGCGAACAGGGGTTCTGAAGCTTTCTTT
-	TRBV20-1	-	TRBJ2-2	CSGHTGELFF	TGCAGCGGCCACACCGGGGAGCTGTTTTTT
-	TRBV5-1	many	TRBJ1-1	CASSSYSIGAEAFF	TGCGCCAGCAGCTCGTATTCTATTGGGGCTGAAGCTTTCTTT
-	TRBV6-2/TRBV6-3	many	TRBJ1-2	CASSWRDNYGYTF	TGTGCCAGCAGTTGGAGGGACAACTATGGCTACACCTTC
TRBD2	TRBV5-1	many	TRBJ2-3	CASSGGLAFTDTQYF	TGCGCCAGCAGCGGGGGACTAGCGTTCACAGATACGCAGTATTTT